This T cell receptor beta chain was captured in a study of OX40 agonist ivuxolimab in advanced cancers. Germline CDR1 reads SGHRS; CDR2 reads YFSETQ. CDR3 length: 12 residues. V was trimmed by 3 bases and J by 12 bases, leaving 12 bases between them. Libraries were prepared by immunoSEQ multiplex PCR; TCRdb keeps only in-frame clonotypes and omits some of them. The data contain tens of thousands of clones, roughly 87% of them seen just once; the ten biggest clones take up roughly a sixth. This sequence originates from an adult with an advanced solid tumor such as melanoma, head and neck, liver or kidney cancer. Sample: CD4+ or CD8+ T cells sorted from blood, taken in a trial of the OX40 agonist ivuxolimab. The chain joins TRBV5-1 to TRBJ1-4; no clear D. CDR3 residues: CASSSQSNELFF. CDR3 DNA sequence: TGCGCCAGCAGCTCCCAGAGCAATGAACTGTTTTTT.